This T cell receptor beta chain is from a study of blood T cell repertoires in COVID-19. About the study: From T cells, B-cell-depleted T cells, or PBMCs came the material, which was cDNA or gDNA.

CDR1 is SGHRS and CDR2 is YFSETQ in the germline V gene. The V segment lost 5 bases and the J segment 4 bases; nucleotides outside the gene matches: 2. The CDR3 contains 12 residues. TCRdb's table, derived via immunoSEQ multiplex PCR, lists solely in-frame clones and lacks some. The top ten clones hold roughly 8% of a sample with hundreds of thousands of clones, around four fifths of them seen once. The rearrangement joins TRBV5-1 to TRBJ2-7; 8 bases are shared with TRBD2. The source material was peripheral blood. The clonotype comes from a woman aged 50 to 60 with acute or convalescent COVID-19. CDR3 sequence (DNA): TGCGCCAGCAGACTAGCGGATTACGAGCAGTACTTC. Translating it yields CASRLADYEQYF.